This passage covers 21 T cell receptor beta chains from one sample sequenced in a study of esophageal squamous cell carcinoma under preoperative chemotherapy. The time point: before preoperative PTX-NDP chemotherapy. TCRdb processed the PCR reads anew with MiXCR; each CDR3 protein has one entry. Of about 15,000 distinct CDR3 sequences in the sample, more than 50% were seen once. This sample was gathered from a patient given preoperative chemotherapy. These receptors came from a human donor with esophageal squamous cell carcinoma. The donor label of this sample is uncertain.

This clonotype was found a few times. The junction departs from the called germline gene at one end, perhaps through a read error. CDR3 coding DNA: TGTGCGGGGGCTGGGGGCCGGGACAAAGAGACGCAGTATTTC. Translated, it gives CAGAGGRDKETQYF. The chain links TRBV6-1 to TRBJ2-3, with D perhaps matching TRBD1 (6 bases). Germline CDR1 and CDR2: MNHNS and SASEGT. This CDR3 region has 14 residues.

In its sample, this clonotype was seen a few times. This chain links TRBV6-6 with TRBJ2-5, with no clear D. The germline V and J ends were trimmed by 7 bases and 2 bases, with 14 bases remaining between them. CDR1 is MNHNY, CDR2 SVGAGI, per germline (reference sequence). The CDR3 is 14 residues long. The CDR3 region is CASTSSWGQETQYF. The CDR3 nucleotides read TGTGCCAGCACTTCCTCTTGGGGTCAAGAGACCCAGTACTTC.

The chain joins TRBV6-1 to TRBJ2-3; TRBD2 matches 10 bases. CDR3 size: 15 residues. J lost 6 bases, V lost 9 bases, and 12 bases had no gene match. In germline, CDR1 is MNHNS, CDR2 SASEGT. For the CDR3, the DNA is TGTGCCAGTCTAAAGGGAGCGGGGGGGGAGGATACGCAGTATTTT. This sequence encodes CASLKGAGGEDTQYF.

Worth noting for this clonotype: One end of the junction is discordant with germline, which a read error may explain. This chain connects TRBV12-3 or TRBV12-4 to TRBJ2-4, with D perhaps matching TRBD2 (6 bases). This CDR3 contains 14 residues. This CDR3 reads CAGRGVGAPDTQYF. CDR3 DNA: TGTGCGGGGCGCGGGGTTGGTGCCCCAGATACGCAGTACTTT.

This clonotype has more than one count but fewer than ten. CDR3 in DNA: TGTGCCAGCAGTCAGGTAGGGAGTCGTGGAAATGAGCAGTTCTTC. As protein: CASSQVGSRGNEQFF. The chain uses TRBV12-3 or TRBV12-4 and TRBJ2-1, with D perhaps TRBD2 (5 bases). The ends were cut back, 5 bases at V and 7 bases at J, with 18 bases in the middle. The CDR3 is made up of 15 amino acids.

This clonotype was seen at least ten times. J is TRBJ2-3 and V is TRBV6-5, with TRBD2 matching over 12 bases. The CDR3 loop spans 18 amino acids. Germline trimming cut 4 bases from V and 2 bases from J; bases unmatched to any gene: 10. The V gene's germline CDR1 is MNHEY and CDR2 SVGAGI. DNA of the CDR3: TGTGCCAGCAGTTCCCCGGGAGGACTAGCGGGATTCACAGATACGCAGTATTTT. This sequence encodes CASSSPGGLAGFTDTQYF.

This clonotype was seen ten or more times. This chain links TRBV6-1 with TRBJ2-1, with TRBD1 identical over 8 bases. Germline loops: CDR1 MNHNS, CDR2 SASEGT. Unmatched junction bases numbered 16, after V lost 3 bases and J lost 6 bases. This CDR3 has 18 amino acids. The CDR3: CASSDPIRTGMGFNEQFF. DNA of the CDR3: TGTGCCAGCAGTGACCCCATTAGGACAGGGATGGGTTTCAATGAGCAGTTCTTC.

As for this clonotype: An end of the junction does not agree with germline; a read error may underlie this. V and J are TRBV6-1 and TRBJ2-1; TRBD2 aligns across 8 bases. Per the germline V gene, CDR1 is MNHNS and CDR2 is SASEGT. The CDR3 extends over 16 amino acids. CDR3 bases: TGTGCCAGCGCGGGAGGTGGGGGCCGTGACAAAGAGACGCAGTATTTC. Its protein product is CASAGGGGRDKETQYF.

The chain uses TRBV6-1 and TRBJ2-1; 7 bases match TRBD2. With the DNA end fitting TRBJ2-7 better, the J assignment may be wrong. CDR3 size: 16 residues. CDR1 and CDR2 (germline): MNHNS, SASEGT. The CDR3 region is CASGGGGRGDQETQYF. CDR3 bases: TGTGCCAGCGGGGGGGGTGGGCGCGGAGACCAAGAGACGCAGTACTTC.

V gene TRBV6-1 combines with J gene TRBJ2-1, with TRBD2 matching over 7 bases. This CDR3 is built from 15 residues. CDR1 MNHNS and CDR2 SASEGT come from the germline V gene. V was clipped by 4 bases and J by 2 bases; unmatched bases: 5. The CDR3 sequence: CASSVGRTPYNEQFF. CDR3 bases: TGTGCCAGCAGTGTCGGGAGGACTCCCTACAATGAGCAGTTCTTC.

The chain links TRBV7-2 to TRBJ2-1; D possibly corresponds to TRBD2 (5 bases). The end of the DNA fits TRBJ2-7 better, so the J call may be wrong. The CDR3 has 13 residues. Per germline, CDR1 SGHTA and CDR2 FQGNSA. CDR3 DNA sequence: TGTGCCAGCAGCTCGCGGGTGGCCTACGAGCAGTACTTC. As protein: CASSSRVAYEQYF.

In its sample, this clonotype was seen once. The genes are TRBV6-1 and TRBJ2-6; tentative D call: TRBD1 (6 bases). Matching the DNA end better, TRBJ2-3 makes the J call doubtful. Germline V gene sequence: CDR1 MNHNS, CDR2 SASEGT. The CDR3 has 16 residues. In DNA form, the CDR3 reads TGTGCCAGCAGTCGCAACCAGGGGTACGGGGCAGACGCGCAGTATTTT. Translation: CASSRNQGYGADAQYF.

The chain uses TRBV12-3 or TRBV12-4 and TRBJ1-4; 11 nucleotides agree with TRBD1. The junction had 3 bases not matched to a gene; V was cut back by 3 bases and J by 9 bases. This CDR3 has 14 amino acids. CDR3 sequence (DNA): TGTGCCAGCAGTTTTGGGACAGGGGGTAAAAAACTGTTTTTT. It yields the protein CASSFGTGGKKLFF.

This clonotype showed up many times. V gene TRBV11-1 combines with J gene TRBJ2-7, with D maybe TRBD2 (5 bases). The CDR3 has 16 amino acids. Trimming left V 0 bases short and J 2 bases short, with 14 bases between. Germline assignment: CDR1 SGHAT and CDR2 FQDESV (reference sequence). In DNA, the CDR3 is TGTGCCAGCAGCTTAGCCGGGTCGGGGTTTCCCTACGAGCAGTACTTC. Translating it yields CASSLAGSGFPYEQYF.

This clonotype was seen many times. The chain uses TRBV7-2 and TRBJ2-1; 14 nucleotides agree with TRBD2. Germline V gene lookup returns CDR1 SGHTA and CDR2 FQGNSA. The CDR3 totals 16 residues. Trimming removed 5 bases from V and 6 bases from J; junction bases left unmatched: 6. CDR3 protein: CASSRGLAGAGNEQFF. For the CDR3, the DNA is TGTGCCAGCAGCAGGGGACTAGCGGGAGCTGGCAATGAGCAGTTCTTC.

The chain is built from TRBV7-2 and TRBJ2-1, with 10 bases identical to TRBD2. The assigned J gene may be wrong: the sequence end matches TRBJ2-7 better. The CDR3 covers 16 residues. CDR1 is SGHTA and CDR2 is FQGNSA in the germline V gene. The chain's CDR3 is CASSLKGGTSDYEQYF. The CDR3 DNA reads as TGTGCCAGCAGCTTAAAGGGAGGGACTAGCGACTACGAGCAGTACTTC.

By sample share, this clonotype is large. The CDR3 nucleotides are TGTGCCAGCAGTGATCCGGGTTACAGCACCGGGGAGCTGTTTTTT. It encodes CASSDPGYSTGELFF. This chain uses TRBV6-4 with TRBJ2-2, with D hard to call. This CDR3 has 15 amino acids. Trimming pared 3 bases from V and 4 bases from J, leaving 12 bases between. Germline lookup yields CDR1 MRHNA and CDR2 SNTAGT.

This clonotype was detected many times. With a much larger clone just one base away, this may be a read error. The genes are TRBV7-2 and TRBJ2-1, with 7 positions matching TRBD2. Matching the DNA end better, TRBJ2-7 makes the J call doubtful. CDR1 SGHTA and CDR2 FQGNSA come from the germline V gene. The CDR3 sequence is 17 residues long. CDR3 sequence reads: CASSLPTFGGRNNEQYF. Written as DNA, the CDR3 is TGTGCCAGCAGCTTACCAACTTTCGGGGGGAGGAACAATGAGCAGTACTTC.

With regard to this clonotype: A much more abundant neighbour one base away suggests this may be a read error. Here the CDR3 omits its conserved ending phenylalanine or tryptophan, so a read error is the likely source. The chain has TRBV6-1 and TRBJ2-5, with a possible D match to TRBD1 (6 bases). Trimming removed 6 bases from V and 4 bases from J, with 15 bases in between. The CDR3 loop spans 14 amino acids. Germline CDR1 MNHNS, CDR2 SASEGT. CDR3 nucleotides: TGTGCCAGCAGCCCCACACAGGGACGAGAGACCCAGTACTTG. It is translated as CASSPTQGRETQYL.

The gene calls are TRBV6-1 and TRBJ2-1; a possible D gene is TRBD1 (6 bases). The assigned J gene may be wrong: the sequence end matches TRBJ2-5 better. This CDR3 comprises 15 residues. The V gene's germline CDR1 is MNHNS and CDR2 SASEGT. The CDR3 protein is CASSALQGLRETQYF. The CDR3 coding sequence is TGTGCCAGCAGTGCCCTACAGGGTTTGAGAGAGACCCAGTACTTC.

By share, this clonotype ranks as medium-sized. The genes are TRBV6-1 and TRBJ1-6; TRBD1 matches 7 bases. This CDR3 has 16 residues. The ends lost 6 bases at V and 4 bases at J; junction bases unmatched: 9. Germline-derived CDR1 and CDR2 are MNHNS and SASEGT. CDR3 amino acids: CASRAGGQLYNSPLHF. CDR3 DNA sequence: TGTGCCAGCAGGGCCGGGGGACAGTTATATAATTCACCCCTCCACTTT.